This is a list of T cell receptor beta chains from one sample in a study of blood T cell repertoires in COVID-19. Clones were read by immunoSEQ multiplex PCR, and TCRdb kept only the in-frame ones, dropping some. Here the sample spans a few hundred thousand clones, 80% to 90% being singletons. Sequenced material: PBMCs or T cells enriched from blood (not recorded which). These receptors originate from a woman aged 50 to 65 who had recovered from COVID-19. CDR3s include the opening cysteine and the closing phenylalanine or tryptophan. Not all rows give a size; the values are once, few, many and, for expanded clones, a class.

J: TRBJ1-1
V: TRBV7-9
size: NA
length: 13
CDR3: CASSLSKNTEAFF

J: TRBJ2-3
V: TRBV19
size: NA
length: 15
CDR3: CASRNRGRSTDTQYF

J: TRBJ2-1
V: TRBV19
size: NA
length: 15
CDR3: CASSITTGVYNEQFF

J: TRBJ2-2
V: TRBV6-5
size: NA
length: 13
CDR3: CASSNRETGELFF

J: TRBJ1-1
V: TRBV18
size: NA
length: 12
CDR3: CASSPKRGKAFF

J: TRBJ2-1
V: TRBV7-2
size: NA
length: 15
CDR3: CATEVGGGPGNEQFF

J: TRBJ1-5
V: TRBV4-2
size: NA
length: 15
CDR3: CASSQPDRDNQPQHF

J: TRBJ2-2
V: TRBV29-1
size: NA
length: 12
CDR3: CSAAESSGELFF

J: TRBJ1-2
V: TRBV24-1
size: NA
length: 12
CDR3: CATSLGGYGYTF

J: TRBJ1-1
V: TRBV10-3
size: NA
length: 11
CDR3: CASTGSTEAFF

J: TRBJ1-4
V: TRBV4-1
size: NA
length: 17
CDR3: CASSQDLQAGLREKLFF

J: TRBJ2-2
V: TRBV7-9
size: NA
length: 13
CDR3: CASSPTGAGELFF

J: TRBJ2-7
V: TRBV7-6
size: NA
length: 15
CDR3: CASSLIAADRYEQYF

J: TRBJ1-3
V: TRBV28
size: NA
length: 12
CDR3: CASRSPGNTIYF

J: TRBJ1-1
V: TRBV7-2
size: NA
length: 15
CDR3: CASSLSSPMNTEAFF

J: TRBJ2-1
V: TRBV7-9
size: NA
length: 16
CDR3: CASSLVLGLAYNEQFF

J: TRBJ2-2
V: TRBV7-6
size: NA
length: 15
CDR3: CASGGTVGNTGELFF

J: TRBJ1-1
V: TRBV29-1
size: NA
length: 14
CDR3: CSVENPGINTEAFF

J: TRBJ1-6
V: TRBV7-3
size: few
length: 14
CDR3: CASSSRGPGSPLHF

J: TRBJ2-5
V: TRBV20-1
size: once
length: 10
CDR3: CSAPNVTQYF

J: TRBJ1-1
V: TRBV4-2
size: NA
length: 14
CDR3: CASSGFGENTEAFF

J: TRBJ2-7
V: TRBV5-1
size: NA
length: 13
CDR3: CASSTQGLDEQYF

J: TRBJ2-1
V: TRBV28
size: NA
length: 16
CDR3: CASSTPRSGGYNEQFF

J: TRBJ2-7
V: TRBV7-2
size: NA
length: 13
CDR3: CASSGGQSYEQYF

J: TRBJ2-5
V: TRBV3-1/TRBV3-2
size: NA
length: 15
CDR3: CASSQVGARMGTQYF

J: TRBJ1-3
V: TRBV28
size: NA
length: 14
CDR3: CASSTGGTGNTIYF

J: TRBJ1-1
V: TRBV29-1
size: NA
length: 12
CDR3: CSARQGVSEAFF

J: TRBJ1-2
V: TRBV9
size: NA
length: 15
CDR3: CASTWGGTFDYGYTF

J: TRBJ2-5
V: TRBV6-5
size: NA
length: 14
CDR3: CASSSVGVGKTQYF

J: TRBJ2-2
V: TRBV5-1
size: NA
length: 15
CDR3: CASSLASGNTGELFF

J: TRBJ1-2
V: TRBV10-3
size: NA
length: 13
CDR3: CAISGEGVYGYTF

J: TRBJ1-4
V: TRBV19
size: NA
length: 16
CDR3: CASSIDRTGKDEKLFF

J: TRBJ1-2
V: TRBV28
size: NA
length: 16
CDR3: CASSLAGRDRGRGYTF

J: TRBJ1-6
V: TRBV19
size: NA
length: 13
CDR3: CASSEERISPLHF

J: TRBJ2-6
V: TRBV27
size: NA
length: 20
CDR3: CASSPPPLAGGPPGANVLTF

J: TRBJ1-1
V: TRBV25-1
size: NA
length: 14
CDR3: CASSSSGTGEKAFF

J: TRBJ2-3
V: TRBV2
size: NA
length: 13
CDR3: CASSGQGRKGQYF

J: TRBJ1-6
V: TRBV27
size: NA
length: 16
CDR3: CASSGGQGHPNSPLHF

J: TRBJ1-6
V: TRBV19
size: NA
length: 15
CDR3: CASSIGRGVNSPLHF